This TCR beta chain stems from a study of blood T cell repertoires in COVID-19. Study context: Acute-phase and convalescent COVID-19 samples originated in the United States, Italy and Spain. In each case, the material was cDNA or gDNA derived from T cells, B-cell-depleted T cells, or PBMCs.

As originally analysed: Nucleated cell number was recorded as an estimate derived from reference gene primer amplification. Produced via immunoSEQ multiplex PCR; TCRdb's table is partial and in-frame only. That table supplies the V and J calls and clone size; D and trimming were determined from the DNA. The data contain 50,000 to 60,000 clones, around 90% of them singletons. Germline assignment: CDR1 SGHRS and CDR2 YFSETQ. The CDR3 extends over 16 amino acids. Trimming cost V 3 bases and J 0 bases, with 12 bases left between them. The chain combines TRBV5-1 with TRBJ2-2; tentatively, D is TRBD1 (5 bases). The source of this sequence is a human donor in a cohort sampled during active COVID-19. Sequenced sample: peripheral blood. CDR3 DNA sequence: TGCGCCAGCAGCTGGGGCCAGGCGGCGAACACCGGGGAGCTGTTTTTT. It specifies CASSWGQAANTGELFF.